Sequencing of this T cell receptor (beta chain) was carried out in a study of shared clonotypes between healthy human individuals. Produced via immunoSEQ multiplex PCR; TCRdb's table is partial and in-frame only. The data show 950,000 to 1,300,000 clones, roughly 80% seen once. This clone was seen more than once but under ten times. V was cut by 2 bases and J by 2 bases, with 9 bases left in between. There are 14 residues in the CDR3. Germline lookup yields CDR1 MNHNS and CDR2 SASEGT. This TCR derives from a man younger than 35 in good health. The rearrangement uses TRBV6-1 and TRBJ1-2, with D hard to call. The sequenced sample was memory CD4+ T cells sorted from blood. The subset was: CD45RA-negative fraction. The CDR3 DNA sequence: TGTGCCAGCAGTGAAAGGGAACCGAACTATGGCTACACCTTC. It is translated as CASSEREPNYGYTF.